A single T cell receptor (beta chain) is shown here with its context. Its antigen is undetermined. Profiling relied on immunoSEQ multiplex PCR, and the TCRdb table lists in-frame clones only, not all of them. This table has about 82,000 clones, about 90% appearing once. The record originates from a study of identifying expanded T cells in peripheral blood. This CDR3 contains 13 residues. The germline V gene has CDR1 WNHNN and CDR2 SYGVQD (reference sequence). Trimming removed 8 bases at V and 8 bases at J, with 18 bases between. Study results and caveats: Across healthy donors, higher total template counts meant significantly greater approximately 2-week count variance.

The chain couples TRBV10-1 to TRBJ1-2; D is possibly TRBD1 (6 bases). The sequencing sample was made of blood. The TCR comes from a person aged 18-70 years in good health. CDR3 DNA: TGCGCCAGCCGAAGAACAGGGAGGGTCGGCTACACCTTC. It specifies CASRRTGRVGYTF.